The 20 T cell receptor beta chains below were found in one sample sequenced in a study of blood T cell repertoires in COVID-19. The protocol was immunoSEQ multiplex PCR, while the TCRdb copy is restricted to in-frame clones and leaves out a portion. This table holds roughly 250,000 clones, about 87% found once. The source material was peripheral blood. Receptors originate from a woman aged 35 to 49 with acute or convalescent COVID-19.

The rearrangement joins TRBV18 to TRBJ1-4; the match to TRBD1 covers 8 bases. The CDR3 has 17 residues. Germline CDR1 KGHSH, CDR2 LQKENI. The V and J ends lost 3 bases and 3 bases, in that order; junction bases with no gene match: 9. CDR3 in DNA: TGTGCCAGCTCACCGGGCAGGGGGCGCGGATCTAATGAAAAACTGTTTTTT. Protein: CASSPGRGRGSNEKLFF. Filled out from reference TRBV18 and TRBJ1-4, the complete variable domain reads NAGVMQNPRHLVRRRGQEARLRCSPMKGHSHVYWYRQLPEEGLKFMVYLQKENIIDESGMPKERFSAEFPKEGPSILRIQQVVRGDSAAYFCASSPGRGRGSNEKLFFGSGTQLSVL.

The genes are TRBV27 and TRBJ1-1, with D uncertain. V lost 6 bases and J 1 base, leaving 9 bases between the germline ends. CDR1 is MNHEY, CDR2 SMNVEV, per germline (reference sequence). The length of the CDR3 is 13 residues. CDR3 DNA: TGTGCCAGCAGGGTGTCAGAGAACACTGAAGCTTTCTTT. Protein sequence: CASRVSENTEAFF.

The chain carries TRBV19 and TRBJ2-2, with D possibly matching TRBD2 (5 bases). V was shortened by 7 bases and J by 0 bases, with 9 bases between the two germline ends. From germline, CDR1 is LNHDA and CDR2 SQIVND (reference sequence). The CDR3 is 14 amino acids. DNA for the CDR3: TGTGCCAGTAACGGACTTTCGAACACCGGGGAGCTGTTTTTT. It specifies CASNGLSNTGELFF.

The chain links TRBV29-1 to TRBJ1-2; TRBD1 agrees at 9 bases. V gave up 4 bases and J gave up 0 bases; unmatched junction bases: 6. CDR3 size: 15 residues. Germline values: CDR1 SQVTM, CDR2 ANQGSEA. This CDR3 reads CSVGTGASTNYGYTF. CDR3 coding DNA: TGCAGCGTTGGGACAGGGGCCTCTACTAACTATGGCTACACCTTC.

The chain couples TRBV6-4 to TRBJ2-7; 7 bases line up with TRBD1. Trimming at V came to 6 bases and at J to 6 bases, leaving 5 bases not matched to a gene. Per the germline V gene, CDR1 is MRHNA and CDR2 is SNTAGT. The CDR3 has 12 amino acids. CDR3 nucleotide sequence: TGTGCCAGCAGCGCCCAGGGGGTCGAGCAGTACGTC. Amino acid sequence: CASSAQGVEQYV.

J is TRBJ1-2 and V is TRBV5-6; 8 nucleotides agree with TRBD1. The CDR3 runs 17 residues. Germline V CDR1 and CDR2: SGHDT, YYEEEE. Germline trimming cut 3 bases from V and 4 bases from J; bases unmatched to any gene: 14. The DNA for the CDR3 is TGTGCCAGCAGCTCGCCCCACTTCGGACAGGGTGGCTATGGCTACACCTTC. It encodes CASSSPHFGQGGYGYTF.

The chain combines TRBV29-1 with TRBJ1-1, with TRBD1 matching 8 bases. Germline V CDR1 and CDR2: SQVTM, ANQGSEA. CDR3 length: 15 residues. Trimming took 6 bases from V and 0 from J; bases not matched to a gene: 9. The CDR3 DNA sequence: TGCAGCGTGGAAACCCAGGGGGCTTTGAACACTGAAGCTTTCTTT. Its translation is CSVETQGALNTEAFF.

Here the CDR3 DNA reads TGTGCCAGCTCACCAAGAGAGAGCACAGATACGCAGTATTTT. Protein sequence: CASSPRESTDTQYF. This chain uses TRBV18 with TRBJ2-3; D is unresolved. Trimming took off 2 bases at V and 0 bases at J, with 6 bases between the two ends. Per germline, CDR1 KGHSH and CDR2 LQKENI. The CDR3 covers 14 residues.

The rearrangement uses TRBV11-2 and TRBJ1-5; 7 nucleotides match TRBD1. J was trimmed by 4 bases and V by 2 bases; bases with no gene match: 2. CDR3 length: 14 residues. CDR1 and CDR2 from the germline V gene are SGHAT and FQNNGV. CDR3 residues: CASSLSTGNQPQHF. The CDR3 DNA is TGTGCCAGCAGCTTATCGACAGGGAATCAGCCCCAGCATTTT.

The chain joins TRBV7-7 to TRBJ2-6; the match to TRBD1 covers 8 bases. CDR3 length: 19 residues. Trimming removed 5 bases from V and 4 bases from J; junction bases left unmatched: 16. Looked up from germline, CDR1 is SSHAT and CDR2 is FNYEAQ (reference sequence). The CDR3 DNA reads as TGTGCCAGCAGCCTCCGGGACAGGCGCGGAATGGGGGGGGCCAACGTCCTGACTTTC. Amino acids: CASSLRDRRGMGGANVLTF.

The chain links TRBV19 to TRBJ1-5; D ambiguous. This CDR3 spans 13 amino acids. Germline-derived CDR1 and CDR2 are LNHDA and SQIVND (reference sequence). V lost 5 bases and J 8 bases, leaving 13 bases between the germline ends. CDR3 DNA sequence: TGTGCCAGTAGTCCCACTTCCGTTGAGCCCCAGCATTTT. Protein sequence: CASSPTSVEPQHF.

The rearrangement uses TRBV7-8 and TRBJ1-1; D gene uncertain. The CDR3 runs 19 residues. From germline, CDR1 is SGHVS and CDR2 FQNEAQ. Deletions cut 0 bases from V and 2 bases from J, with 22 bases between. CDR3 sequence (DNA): TGTGCCAGCAGCTTAGCACTTCACTCAACCTCGACTCTCAACACTGAAGCTTTCTTT. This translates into CASSLALHSTSTLNTEAFF.

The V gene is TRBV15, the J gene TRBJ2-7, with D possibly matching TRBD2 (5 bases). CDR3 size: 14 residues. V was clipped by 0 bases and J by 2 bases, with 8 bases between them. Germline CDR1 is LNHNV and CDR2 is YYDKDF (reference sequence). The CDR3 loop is CATSRDPGTYEQYV. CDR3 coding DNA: TGTGCCACCAGCAGAGATCCGGGAACCTACGAGCAGTACGTC.

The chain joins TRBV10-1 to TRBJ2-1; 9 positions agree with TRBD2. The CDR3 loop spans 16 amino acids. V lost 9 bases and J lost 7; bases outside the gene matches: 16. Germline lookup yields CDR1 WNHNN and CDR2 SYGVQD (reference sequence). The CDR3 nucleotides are TGCGCCAGGGAAGAAGGCGGCGGGGGGGCTTTGAATGAGCAGTTCTTC. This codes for CAREEGGGGALNEQFF.

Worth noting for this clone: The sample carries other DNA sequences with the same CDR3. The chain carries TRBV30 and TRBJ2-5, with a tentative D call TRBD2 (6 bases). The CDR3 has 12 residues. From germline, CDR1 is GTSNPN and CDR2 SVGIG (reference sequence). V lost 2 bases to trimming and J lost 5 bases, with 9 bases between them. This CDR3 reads CAWSPRGETQYF. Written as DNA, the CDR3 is TGTGCCTGGAGTCCCCGGGGGGAGACCCAGTACTTC.

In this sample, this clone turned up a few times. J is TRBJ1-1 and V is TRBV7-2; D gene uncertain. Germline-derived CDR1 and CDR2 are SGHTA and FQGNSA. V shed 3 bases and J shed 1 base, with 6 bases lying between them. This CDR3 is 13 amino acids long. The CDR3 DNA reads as TGTGCCAGCAGCTTCGAGAGGAACACTGAAGCTTTCTTT. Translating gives CASSFERNTEAFF.

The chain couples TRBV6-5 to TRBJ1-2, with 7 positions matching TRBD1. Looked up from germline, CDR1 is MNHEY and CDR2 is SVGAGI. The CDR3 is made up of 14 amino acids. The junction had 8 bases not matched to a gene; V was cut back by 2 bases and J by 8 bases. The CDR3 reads CASSYVGQGDGYTF. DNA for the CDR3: TGTGCCAGCAGTTACGTTGGGCAGGGGGACGGCTACACCTTC.

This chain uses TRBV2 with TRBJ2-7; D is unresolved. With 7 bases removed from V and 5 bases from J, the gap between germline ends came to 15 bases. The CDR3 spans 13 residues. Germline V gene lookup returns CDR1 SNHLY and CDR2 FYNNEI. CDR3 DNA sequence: TGTGCCAGCAATCGAGAGACATTGGACGAGCAGTACGTC. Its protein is CASNRETLDEQYV.

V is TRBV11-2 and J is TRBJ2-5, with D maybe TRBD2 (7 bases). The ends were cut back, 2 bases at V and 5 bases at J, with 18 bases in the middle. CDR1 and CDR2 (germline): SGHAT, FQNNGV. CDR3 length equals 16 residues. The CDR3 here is CASSLSQPGGQETQYF. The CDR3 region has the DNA TGTGCCAGCAGCTTATCCCAGCCGGGGGGCCAGGAGACCCAGTACTTC.

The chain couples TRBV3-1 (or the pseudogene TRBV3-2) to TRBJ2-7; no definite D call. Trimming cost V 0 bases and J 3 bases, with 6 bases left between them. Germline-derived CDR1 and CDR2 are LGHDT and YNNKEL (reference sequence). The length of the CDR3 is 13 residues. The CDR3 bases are TGTGCCAGCAGCCAAGATCCCTTCTACGAGCAGTACGTC. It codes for CASSQDPFYEQYV.